This T cell receptor (beta chain) was retrieved from a study of CD8 T cells in ankylosing spondylitis. Study findings and constraints: Clones that were linked to disease were CD8+ and were relatively rare in peripheral blood.

TCRdb itself ran the 5' RACE reads through MiXCR, one entry per CDR3 protein. Among 300,000 to 350,000 distinct CDR3 sequences listed, roughly 15% were seen once. This CDR3 has 18 amino acids. Trimming left V 4 bases short and J 3 bases short, with 25 bases between. CDR1 SGHRS and CDR2 YFSETQ come from the germline V gene. This clonotype has a handful of counts. Antigen specificity is unknown. This clonotype was sampled from a male donor with ankylosing spondylitis or in good health (not recorded which). Sequenced: blood, either unsorted or a sorted T cell fraction (not recorded which). This chain joins TRBV5-1 and TRBJ1-1; tentatively, D is TRBD1 (5 bases). The CDR3 sequence: CASSLDITRQISYTEAFF. CDR3 coding DNA: TGCGCCAGCAGCCTTGACATTACTCGACAGATATCGTACACTGAAGCTTTCTTT.